The T cell receptor beta chain described here comes from a study of cytomegalovirus exposure and HLA in healthy donors. With 60 Vbeta and 13 Jbeta primers, the PCR was carried out. Assay: immunoSEQ multiplex PCR; the TCRdb copy retains only in-frame clones and omits some. The data contain about 200,000 clones, around 77% of them singletons. The ends lost 3 bases at V and 10 bases at J; junction bases unmatched: 5. Germline CDR1 MNHEY, CDR2 SMNVEV (reference sequence). The CDR3 has 14 residues. Regarding donors, all were healthy bone marrow donors. At sampling all donors were nominally healthy, likely with unrecorded immune exposures.

The rearrangement uses TRBV27 and TRBJ1-6, with 8 positions matching TRBD1. The sample comprised PBMCs. This clonotype originated in a woman in her thirties in good health and CMV-seronegative. The CDR3 protein is CASSFRDRRSPLHF. The CDR3 coding sequence is TGTGCCAGCAGTTTCCGGGACAGGAGGTCACCCCTCCACTTT.